These 15 T cell receptor beta chains share one sample of origin, sequenced in a study of TIL therapy for anti-PD-1-resistant metastatic lung cancer. The time point was: pre-treatment sample, taken before nivolumab and TIL therapy. This was the immunoSEQ v3 assay. Sequenced by immunoSEQ multiplex PCR; TCRdb stores in-frame clones only, minus some. The table shows around 20,000 clones, with around 79% occurring only once. The sequences come from blood, collected at baseline. The receptor source for this set is a person aged 25 to 85 with non-small cell lung cancer.

This clone appeared once. The V and J genes are TRBV29-1 and TRBJ1-2; perhaps TRBD1 as D (5 bases). Germline values: CDR1 SQVTM, CDR2 ANQGSEA. Trimming stripped 7 bases from V and 1 base from J, with 16 bases between. The CDR3 covers 14 residues. The CDR3 here is CSARGSQGNYGYTF. For the CDR3, the DNA is TGCAGCGCTCGAGGGAGTCAGGGTAACTATGGCTACACCTTC.

The chain couples TRBV6-5 to TRBJ1-4; D not resolved. Trimming left V 6 bases short and J 12 bases short, with 14 bases between. Germline loops: CDR1 MNHEY, CDR2 SVGAGI. The CDR3 covers 12 residues. The CDR3 reads CASRSWGTELFF. The DNA for the CDR3 is TGTGCCAGCAGGTCCTGGGGAACAGAACTGTTTTTT.

This clone was counted only a few times. The V and J genes are TRBV19 and TRBJ2-5; D is unresolved. V was pared by 6 bases and J by 4 bases, with 6 bases between. The CDR3 is 11 residues long. CDR1 is LNHDA and CDR2 is SQIVND in the germline V gene (reference sequence). The CDR3 nucleotides read TGTGCCAGTAGATCCGGAGAGACCCAGTACTTC. Amino acid sequence: CASRSGETQYF.

The chain joins TRBV4-2 to TRBJ1-1, with D possibly matching TRBD1 (6 bases). Deletions cut 4 bases from V and 10 bases from J, with 10 bases between. The CDR3 is 11 residues long. In germline, CDR1 is LGHNA, CDR2 YNFKEQ. The CDR3 region has the DNA TGTGCCAGCAGCCGGGGGCTCCTAGCTTTCTTT. It encodes CASSRGLLAFF.

The V gene is TRBV6-6, the J gene TRBJ2-7; 11 nucleotides line up with TRBD2. Germline CDR1 is MNHNY and CDR2 is SVGAGI (reference sequence). V lost 6 bases and J lost 1; bases outside the gene matches: 8. CDR3 length equals 16 residues. In DNA, the CDR3 is TGTGCCAGCAGATTGACTAGCGGGGAACTTTCCTACGAGCAGTACTTC. It translates to CASRLTSGELSYEQYF.

The V call is TRBV5-1, the J call TRBJ2-1, with TRBD2 matching 7 bases. CDR3 length: 13 amino acids. In germline, CDR1 is SGHRS, CDR2 YFSETQ. V lost 7 bases to trimming and J lost 6 bases; unmatched junction nucleotides: 7. CDR3: CASLSGDLNEQFF. In DNA form, the CDR3 reads TGCGCCAGCCTGAGCGGGGATCTCAATGAGCAGTTCTTC.

This clone was recorded a few times. V gene TRBV6-5 combines with J gene TRBJ2-4; D remains unclear. Trimming took off 6 bases at V and 5 bases at J, with 11 bases between the two ends. Germline V gives CDR1 MNHEY, CDR2 SVGAGI. The CDR3 has 13 amino acids. Written as DNA, the CDR3 is TGTGCCAGCAGGACCCGGATGGAAAACATTCAGTACTTC. Translating it yields CASRTRMENIQYF.

The chain combines TRBV2 with TRBJ1-5; D may be TRBD1 (5 bases). V gave up 6 bases and J gave up 0 bases, with 12 bases separating them. Germline V gene lookup returns CDR1 SNHLY and CDR2 FYNNEI. The CDR3 has 15 amino acids. The CDR3 DNA follows: TGTGCCAGCAGAAATACAGGCTATAGCAATCAGCCCCAGCATTTT. Protein product: CASRNTGYSNQPQHF.

The chain combines TRBV11-2 with TRBJ2-7, with TRBD1 identical over 7 bases. This CDR3 is 15 amino acids long. Germline loops: CDR1 SGHAT, CDR2 FQNNGV. Trimming removed 3 bases from V and 2 bases from J; junction bases left unmatched: 7. The CDR3: CASSLGVQGPYEQYF. The CDR3 nucleotides are TGTGCCAGCAGCTTGGGAGTACAGGGGCCCTACGAGCAGTACTTC.

V is TRBV11-3 and J is TRBJ2-1, with a tentative D call TRBD2 (6 bases). Trimming took 5 bases from V and 10 from J, leaving 24 bases between them. Germline V gene lookup returns CDR1 SGHNT and CDR2 YENEEA. CDR3 length: 16 amino acids. In DNA form, the CDR3 reads TGTGCCAGCAGCCGGATGGCGGGGTACCCCCGGGAGGAGCAGTTCTTC. Encoded protein: CASSRMAGYPREEQFF.

The CDR3 nucleotides are TGTGCCAGCAGCCAAGATTGGGGTAGCGGGGACCATGAGCAGTTCTTC. This sequence encodes CASSQDWGSGDHEQFF. The chain employs TRBV4-2 and TRBJ2-1, with 8 bases identical to TRBD2. The ends lost 0 bases at V and 8 bases at J; junction bases unmatched: 9. Germline loops: CDR1 LGHNA, CDR2 YNFKEQ. The CDR3 covers 16 residues.

The J gene is TRBJ2-7, the V gene TRBV7-2; TRBD2 agrees at 7 bases. The CDR3 contains 15 residues. Germline-derived CDR1 and CDR2 are SGHTA and FQGNSA. The junction had 9 bases not matched to a gene; V was cut back by 4 bases and J by 3 bases. CDR3 nucleotides: TGTGCCAGCAGCTCCCTTCCCGGGACTATCTACGAGCAGTACTTC. This translates into CASSSLPGTIYEQYF.

The J gene is TRBJ2-5, the V gene TRBV10-3, with 10 bases lining up with TRBD1. TRBJ2-7 explains the end of the DNA better; the J call may be wrong. The CDR3 runs to 16 residues. Germline V lookup: CDR1 ENHRY, CDR2 SYGVKD. CDR3 protein: CAISEPGQGPPYEQYF. The CDR3, as DNA: TGTGCCATCAGTGAGCCGGGACAGGGGCCGCCCTACGAGCAGTACTTC.

J is TRBJ2-4 and V is TRBV15; D not resolved. The V end lost 0 bases, the J end lost 3 bases, and 9 bases lay between the germline ends. Germline V CDR1 and CDR2: LNHNV, YYDKDF (reference sequence). The CDR3 extends over 15 amino acids. CDR3 protein: CATSRDLVSKNIQYF. Written as DNA, the CDR3 is TGTGCCACCAGCAGAGATTTGGTGAGCAAAAACATTCAGTACTTC.

This chain connects TRBV10-3 to TRBJ2-1, with TRBD1 matching over 7 bases. J gave up 2 bases and V 3 bases, and 1 base lay outside the gene matches. The CDR3 is made up of 14 amino acids. The germline CDR1 and CDR2 sequences are ENHRY and SYGVKD. CDR3 residues: CAISDQGAYNEQFF. DNA of the CDR3: TGTGCCATCAGTGACCAGGGGGCCTACAATGAGCAGTTCTTC.